This TCR beta chain comes out of a study of chemoradiotherapy in HPV16-positive cancers. Study information: Candidate HPV-specific clones and shared TCR motifs came from a couple of HPV16-positive patients.

CDR1 is SGDLS, CDR2 YYNGEE, per germline. V was trimmed by 1 base and J by 3 bases, leaving 11 bases between them. There are 15 residues in the CDR3. Findings and limits, study-wide: Non-HPV-specific T cells did not expand in tumors during treatment, whereas candidate HPV-specific clones and E7-related motifs did. Better recurrence-free survival went with HPV-responsive T-cell expansion in HPV16-positive patients.

The table came from immunoSEQ multiplex PCR; TCRdb's copy has only in-frame clones and leaves some out. The sample consists of approximately 50,000 clones, over 85% of them appearing once. Over chemoradiotherapy, repertoires were sampled more than once. This clone was seen only a few times. Its specificity is unknown. The sequence was collected from a human donor with HPV-associated anogenital cancer. Here the sequenced sample was blood, taken from a patient who underwent chemoradiotherapy. The V and J genes are TRBV9 and TRBJ1-5; D is unresolved. The CDR3 protein is CASSVSWDSNQPQHF. The CDR3 DNA follows: TGTGCCAGCAGCGTAAGCTGGGATTCCAATCAGCCCCAGCATTTT.